Below are 12 T cell receptor beta chains sequenced from a single sample in a study of identical twins. TCRdb analysed the 5' RACE reads with MiXCR anew, one entry per CDR3 protein. The table shows hundreds of thousands of distinct CDR3 sequences, with 20% to 25% occurring only once. These same data were also listed under a study on yellow fever vaccine responses in identical twins.

The sequencing input was CD4+ T cells sorted from blood. The receptor source for this set is a woman aged 18-30 years in good health.

In this sample, this clonotype turned up a few times. The gene calls are TRBV12-3 or TRBV12-4 and TRBJ2-3; tentatively, D is TRBD1 or TRBD2 (5 bases each). This CDR3 comprises 14 residues. The V gene lost 5 bases and the J gene lost 15 bases, with 24 bases spanning the gap. The CDR3 spells CASSPWTAGAKCYF. For the CDR3, the DNA is TGTGCCAGCAGTCCGTGGACTGCCGGGGCAAAGTGTTATTTT.

The chain uses TRBV5-1 and TRBJ2-3; 8 bases match TRBD2. The CDR3 is made up of 16 amino acids. The V gene end was trimmed by 0 bases and the J gene end by 0 bases; junction bases not matched to a gene: 3. The germline V gene has CDR1 SGHRS and CDR2 YFSETQ. This CDR3 is CASSLASGSSTDTQYF. The CDR3 bases are TGCGCCAGCAGCTTGGCTAGCGGGTCTAGCACAGATACGCAGTATTTT.

V gene TRBV5-1 combines with J gene TRBJ2-2, with unresolved D. V dropped 1 base and J dropped 6 bases, with 7 bases sitting between them. There are 13 residues in the CDR3. Looked up from germline, CDR1 is SGHRS and CDR2 is YFSETQ. CDR3 sequence reads: CASSLYMAGELFF. Here the CDR3 DNA reads TGCGCCAGCAGCTTGTATATGGCCGGGGAGCTGTTTTTT.

V gene TRBV6-1 combines with J gene TRBJ2-1, with D unclear. The V gene's germline CDR1 is MNHNS and CDR2 SASEGT. This CDR3 contains 13 residues. Trimming cost V 3 bases and J 9 bases, with 12 bases left between them. The DNA of the CDR3 is TGTGCCAGCAGTGAGCAAGTAATGAGTGAGCAGTTCTTC. This codes for CASSEQVMSEQFF.

The genes are TRBV12-3 or TRBV12-4 and TRBJ2-3; the match to TRBD2 covers 7 bases. The length of the CDR3 is 17 residues. J gave up 0 bases and V 3 bases, and 9 bases lay outside the gene matches. CDR3 DNA: TGTGCCAGCAGTTTCGGTCTAGCGGTGACTAGCACAGATACGCAGTATTTT. It encodes CASSFGLAVTSTDTQYF.

The chain links TRBV6-1 to TRBJ2-1; 14 nucleotides match TRBD2. The germline V gene encodes CDR1 MNHNS and CDR2 SASEGT. This CDR3 spans 17 amino acids. V was pared by 6 bases and J by 1 base, with 5 bases of the junction left unmatched. The CDR3 coding sequence is TGTGCCAGCAGAGGGACTAGCGGGAGAGGGTCCTACAATGAGCAGTTCTTC. Its protein is CASRGTSGRGSYNEQFF.

There are many counts of this clonotype. CDR3 in amino acids: CASSLRGGETQYF. CDR3 bases: TGTGCCAGCAGCTTAAGGGGAGGGGAGACCCAGTACTTC. The V and J genes are TRBV3-1 and TRBJ2-5; 7 positions match TRBD2. V lost 5 bases to trimming and J lost 5 bases; unmatched junction nucleotides: 5. The CDR3 runs 13 residues. Germline assignment: CDR1 LGHDT and CDR2 YNNKEL (reference sequence).

The chain uses TRBV3-1 and TRBJ2-7; D is ambiguous. Germline-derived CDR1 and CDR2 are LGHDT and YNNKEL (reference sequence). The length of the CDR3 is 14 residues. Trimming removed 9 bases at V and 4 bases at J, with 19 bases between. CDR3 in amino acids: CASRPTSVPYEQYF. CDR3 sequence (DNA): TGTGCCAGTCGTCCTACCTCGGTTCCTTACGAGCAGTACTTC.

This clonotype was found a few times. V gene TRBV7-8 combines with J gene TRBJ1-5; D is ambiguous. CDR1 and CDR2 from the germline V gene are SGHVS and FQNEAQ. CDR3 length: 15 residues. Trimming removed 5 bases from V and 7 bases from J, with 18 bases in between. The CDR3 coding sequence is TGTGCCAGCAGCCCGAGTGGGGTTGTGCAACAGCCCCAGCATTTT. This translates into CASSPSGVVQQPQHF.

This sequence joins TRBV5-1 and TRBJ2-2; the match to TRBD2 covers 11 bases. Germline CDR1 SGHRS, CDR2 YFSETQ. CDR3 length: 17 amino acids. J was trimmed by 0 bases and V by 6 bases; bases with no gene match: 7. The CDR3 bases are TGCGCCAGCAACAAGCCGGGACTAGCGGCGAACACCGGGGAGCTGTTTTTT. This encodes CASNKPGLAANTGELFF.

The table lists this clonotype with a few counts. The chain is built from TRBV7-2 and TRBJ2-2; 7 bases match TRBD2. Germline V gene sequence: CDR1 SGHTA, CDR2 FQGNSA. The CDR3 spans 15 residues. J gave up 5 bases and V 4 bases, and 7 bases lay outside the gene matches. The CDR3 coding sequence is TGTGCCAGCAGCTCGAGGGGACTAACGACCGGGGAGCTGTTTTTT. Its translation is CASSSRGLTTGELFF.

The rearrangement joins TRBV27 to TRBJ2-1, with 11 bases matching TRBD2. Germline CDR1 reads MNHEY; CDR2 reads SMNVEV (reference sequence). This CDR3 has 17 residues. V shed 5 bases and J 6 bases; nucleotides not matched to a gene: 12. CDR3 residues: CASSPRSTSGIGNEQFF. The CDR3 bases are TGTGCCAGCAGTCCCAGATCGACTAGCGGGATTGGCAATGAGCAGTTCTTC.